The rows below give T cell receptor beta chains drawn from one sample of a study of identifying expanded T cells in peripheral blood. Sequencing used immunoSEQ multiplex PCR; TCRdb keeps in-frame clones, though not all of them. The repertoire consists of some 100,000 clones, with around 90% occurring once and the leading ten covering approximately 18%. The specimen sequenced was blood. The receptors derive from a person aged 18 to 75 in good health. CDR3s leave out the opening cysteine and the closing phenylalanine or tryptophan. The size entry is marked missing in some rows and otherwise reads once, few, many or a size class.

TRBJ1-1,TRBV4-1,-,ASSQERSEAF
TRBJ1-6,TRBV7-9,-,ASSLVFGRAS
TRBJ2-5,TRBV6-6,once,ASSLAVRGRETQY
TRBJ2-5,TRBV6-5,-,ASSYPSGGRETQY
TRBJ2-7,TRBV5-1,-,ASSLGQGRSYEQY
TRBJ2-5,TRBV4-2,-,ASSQDRSSETQY
TRBJ1-2,TRBV6-6,-,ASSLGLGQFYGYT
TRBJ2-1,TRBV4-2,-,ASSQEPSGSSYNEQF
TRBJ2-5,TRBV6-1,-,ASSPQVLAQETQY
TRBJ2-2,TRBV7-7,once,ASSVHPPGQGDYTGELF
TRBJ1-4,TRBV7-9,-,ASSPHPLLGGEKLF
TRBJ1-6,TRBV18,-,ASSLTGSGAPLH